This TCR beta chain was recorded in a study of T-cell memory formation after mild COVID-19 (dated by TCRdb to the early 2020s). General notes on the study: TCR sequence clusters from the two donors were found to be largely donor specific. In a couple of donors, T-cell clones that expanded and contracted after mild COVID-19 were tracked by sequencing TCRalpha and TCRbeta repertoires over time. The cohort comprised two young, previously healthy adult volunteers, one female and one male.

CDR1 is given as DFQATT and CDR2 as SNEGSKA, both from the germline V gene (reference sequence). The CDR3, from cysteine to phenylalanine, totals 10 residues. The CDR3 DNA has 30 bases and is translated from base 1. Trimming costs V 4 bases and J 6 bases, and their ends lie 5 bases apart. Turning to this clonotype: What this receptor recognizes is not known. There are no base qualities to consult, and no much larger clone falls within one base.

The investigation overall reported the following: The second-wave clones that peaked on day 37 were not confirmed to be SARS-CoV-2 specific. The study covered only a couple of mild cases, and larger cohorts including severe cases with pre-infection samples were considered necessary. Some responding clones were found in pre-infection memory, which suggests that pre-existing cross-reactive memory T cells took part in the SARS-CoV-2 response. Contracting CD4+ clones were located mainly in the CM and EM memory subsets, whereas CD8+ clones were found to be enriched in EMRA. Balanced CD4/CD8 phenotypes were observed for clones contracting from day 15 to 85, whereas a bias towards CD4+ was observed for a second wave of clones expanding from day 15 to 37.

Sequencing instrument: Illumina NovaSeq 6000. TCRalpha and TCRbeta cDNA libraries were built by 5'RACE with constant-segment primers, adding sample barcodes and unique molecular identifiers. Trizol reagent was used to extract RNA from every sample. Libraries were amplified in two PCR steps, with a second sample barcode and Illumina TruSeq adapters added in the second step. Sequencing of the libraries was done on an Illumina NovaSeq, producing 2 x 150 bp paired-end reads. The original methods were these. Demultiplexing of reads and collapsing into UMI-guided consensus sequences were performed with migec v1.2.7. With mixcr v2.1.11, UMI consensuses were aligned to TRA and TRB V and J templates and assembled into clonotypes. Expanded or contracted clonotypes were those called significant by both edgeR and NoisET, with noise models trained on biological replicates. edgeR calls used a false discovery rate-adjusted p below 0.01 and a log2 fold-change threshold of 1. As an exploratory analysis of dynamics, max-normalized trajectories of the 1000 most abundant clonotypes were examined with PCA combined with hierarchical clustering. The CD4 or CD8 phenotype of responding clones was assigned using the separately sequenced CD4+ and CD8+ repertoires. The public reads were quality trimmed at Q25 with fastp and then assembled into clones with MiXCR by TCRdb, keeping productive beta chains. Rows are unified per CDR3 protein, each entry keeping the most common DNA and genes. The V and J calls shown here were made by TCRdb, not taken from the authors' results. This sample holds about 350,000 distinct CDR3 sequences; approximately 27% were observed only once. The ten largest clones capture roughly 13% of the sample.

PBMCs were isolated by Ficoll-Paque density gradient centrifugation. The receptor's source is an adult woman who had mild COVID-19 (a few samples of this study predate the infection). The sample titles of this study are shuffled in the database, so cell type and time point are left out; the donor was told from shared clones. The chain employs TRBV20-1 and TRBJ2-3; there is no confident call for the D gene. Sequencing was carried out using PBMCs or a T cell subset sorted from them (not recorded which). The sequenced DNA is TGCAGTGCTAAGGGTGATACGCAGTATTTT. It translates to CSAKGDTQYF.